The 20 T cell receptor beta chains given below trace back to one sample, sequenced in a study of blood T cells in healthy people across ages. Through a sample-barcoded 5' primer and a J-beta primer mix, a second PCR was run for about 6 to 11 cycles. TCRdb recomputed calls from the 5' RACE reads with MiXCR, one row per CDR3 protein. The sample consists of 790,000 or so distinct CDR3 sequences, around 45% of them appearing once. Sequenced input: blood. Every receptor here comes from a man older than 75 in good health.

This sequence joins TRBV29-1 and TRBJ2-5; D possibly matches TRBD1 or TRBD2 (6 bases each). Germline V gives CDR1 SQVTM, CDR2 ANQGSEA. This CDR3 comprises 11 residues. Between the trimmed V and J ends, which lost 3 bases and 11 bases, there was a span of 13 bases. Written as DNA, the CDR3 is TGCAGCGTTGAGAGGGGGGACGGGCAGTACTTC. Protein: CSVERGDGQYF.

This clonotype was seen more than once but under ten times. The rearrangement links TRBV5-1 to TRBJ1-1; 7 bases match TRBD1. The CDR3 runs to 14 residues. Germline V gene lookup returns CDR1 SGHRS and CDR2 YFSETQ. V was pared by 3 bases and J by 1 base, with 3 bases of the junction left unmatched. CDR3: CASSSGQQNTEAFF. CDR3 sequence (DNA): TGCGCCAGCAGCTCGGGACAGCAGAACACTGAAGCTTTCTTT.

This clonotype turned up a few times. The gene calls are TRBV24-1 and TRBJ2-3, with 7 bases fitting TRBD1. Germline CDR1 and CDR2: KGHDR and SFDVKD. The V segment lost 3 bases and the J segment 5 bases; nucleotides outside the gene matches: 4. CDR3 length: 14 amino acids. CDR3 loop: CATSDPGQIDTQYF. The CDR3 DNA reads as TGTGCCACCAGTGATCCGGGACAGATAGATACGCAGTATTTT.

This clonotype was found a few times. This chain joins TRBV25-1 and TRBJ1-1; D not certain. The germline V gene has CDR1 MGHDK and CDR2 SYGVNS. CDR3 size: 12 residues. Trimming cost V 2 bases and J 3 bases, with 4 bases left between them. CDR3 sequence (DNA): TGTGCCAGCAGTGAAAGGTACACTGAAGCTTTCTTT. Translation gives CASSERYTEAFF.

The J gene is TRBJ2-2, the V gene TRBV25-1, with D perhaps TRBD2 (6 bases). CDR3 length: 14 residues. Trimming shortened V by 1 base and J by 3 bases, and 6 bases separated the two germline ends. Germline V gene data show CDR1 as MGHDK and CDR2 as SYGVNS. The CDR3 protein is CASSEWEDTGELFF. In nucleotides, the CDR3 is TGTGCCAGCAGTGAATGGGAGGACACCGGGGAGCTGTTTTTT.

In its sample, this clonotype was seen a few times. The chain recombines TRBV12-3 or TRBV12-4 with TRBJ1-5; 7 bases align to TRBD1. This CDR3 region has 14 residues. V was pared by 7 bases and J by 9 bases, with 12 bases of the junction left unmatched. Here the CDR3 DNA reads TGTGCCAGCACTCCGGGACAGAAGGTTGCGCCCCAGCATTTT. Protein sequence: CASTPGQKVAPQHF.

This clonotype occurred many times. This chain connects TRBV20-1 to TRBJ2-3; the D gene is possibly TRBD1 (6 bases). Trimming took off 5 bases at V and 1 base at J, with 25 bases between the two ends. The CDR3 totals 18 residues. Germline assignment: CDR1 DFQATT and CDR2 SNEGSKA (reference sequence). This chain's CDR3 is CSALRKGEQGSRTDTQYF. DNA of the CDR3: TGCAGTGCTCTCCGAAAGGGGGAACAGGGCTCGCGCACAGATACGCAGTATTTT.

The chain combines TRBV28 with TRBJ2-7; perhaps TRBD2 as D (5 bases). With 6 bases removed from V and 3 bases from J, the gap between germline ends came to 21 bases. This CDR3 region has 16 residues. Germline loops: CDR1 MDHEN, CDR2 SYDVKM. CDR3 residues: CASSPGSVLANYEQYF. CDR3 nucleotide sequence: TGTGCCAGCAGCCCGGGGAGCGTCCTGGCGAACTACGAGCAGTACTTC.

V gene TRBV7-9 combines with J gene TRBJ1-2; D ambiguous. The CDR3 loop spans 14 amino acids. V shed 5 bases and J shed 2 bases, with 12 bases lying between them. The germline V gene has CDR1 SEHNR and CDR2 FQNEAQ (reference sequence). The CDR3 reads CASSPLTINYGYTF. The CDR3 coding sequence is TGTGCCAGCAGCCCCCTGACAATCAACTATGGCTACACCTTC.

The CDR3 DNA is TGTGCCAGCAGCTTAGAAGGACAGGGCACTGAAGCTTTCTTT. Its translation is CASSLEGQGTEAFF. This chain joins TRBV11-1 and TRBJ1-1; TRBD1 aligns across 8 bases. The germline V gene encodes CDR1 SGHAT and CDR2 FQDESV (reference sequence). This CDR3 contains 14 residues. J gave up 4 bases and V 1 base, and 2 bases lay outside the gene matches. The entire variable domain, with the rest obtained from reference TRBV11-1 and TRBJ1-1, is as follows: EAEVAQSPRYKITEKSQAVAFWCDPISGHATLYWYRQILGQGPELLVQFQDESVVDDSQLPKDRFSAERLKGVDSTLKIQPAELGDSAMYLCASSLEGQGTEAFFGQGTRLTVV.

This chain uses TRBV3-1 with TRBJ1-4, with TRBD1 matching over 7 bases. The junction had 7 bases not matched to a gene; V was cut back by 0 bases and J by 3 bases. The CDR3 consists of 17 residues. Germline V lookup: CDR1 LGHDT, CDR2 YNNKEL (reference sequence). The CDR3 bases are TGTGCCAGCAGCCAAGAAAGAACAGGGGTGCCTAATGAAAAACTGTTTTTT. Protein product: CASSQERTGVPNEKLFF.

The rearrangement uses TRBV3-1 and TRBJ1-1; D possibly corresponds to TRBD1 (5 bases). Germline V CDR1 and CDR2: LGHDT, YNNKEL (reference sequence). This CDR3 contains 15 residues. V was pared by 4 bases and J by 5 bases, with 17 bases between. In DNA, the CDR3 is TGTGCCAGCAGCCTTACCCAGGGTTTGGAGACTGAAGCTTTCTTT. Translated, it gives CASSLTQGLETEAFF.

The chain links TRBV7-2 to TRBJ2-7; D call uncertain. V was cut by 1 base and J by 2 bases, with 12 bases left in between. The CDR3 runs to 15 residues. The germline V gene encodes CDR1 SGHTA and CDR2 FQGNSA. The CDR3 sequence: CASSLDPIGTYEQYF. The DNA for the CDR3 is TGTGCCAGCAGCTTAGACCCCATAGGGACCTACGAGCAGTACTTC.

This clonotype was picked up a small number of times. The chain has TRBV28 and TRBJ2-3, with 11 bases lining up with TRBD1. Trimming at V came to 6 bases and at J to 2 bases, leaving 13 bases not matched to a gene. CDR1 and CDR2 from the germline V gene are MDHEN and SYDVKM. The CDR3 length is 18 residues. The CDR3 loop is CASSPRSGTGGTTDTQYF. In DNA form, the CDR3 reads TGTGCCAGCAGCCCCCGTAGTGGGACAGGGGGTACCACAGATACGCAGTATTTT. Based on the CDR3 plus reference TRBV28 and TRBJ2-3, the full variable domain is DVKVTQSSRYLVKRTGEKVFLECVQDMDHENMFWYRQDPGLGLRLIYFSYDVKMKEKGDIPEGYSVSREKKERFSLILESASTNQTSMYLCASSPRSGTGGTTDTQYFGPGTRLTVL.

This clonotype was seen only a few times. The chain combines TRBV3-1 with TRBJ2-1; 10 bases line up with TRBD2. V shed 6 bases and J 9 bases; nucleotides not matched to a gene: 11. This CDR3 is 15 amino acids long. The germline V gene encodes CDR1 LGHDT and CDR2 YNNKEL (reference sequence). CDR3 DNA: TGTGCCAGCAGTCCCCGGACTAGCGGCTTCGGTGAGCAGTTCTTC. Translating gives CASSPRTSGFGEQFF.

V gene TRBV6-1 combines with J gene TRBJ2-1, with 10 positions matching TRBD2. The V segment lost 3 bases and the J segment 9 bases; nucleotides outside the gene matches: 2. Germline CDR1 is MNHNS and CDR2 is SASEGT. The CDR3 totals 13 residues. CDR3 nucleotide sequence: TGTGCCAGCAGTGAGCAGCGGGAGGGTGAGCAGTTCTTC. As protein: CASSEQREGEQFF.

This clonotype came up a few times. J is TRBJ1-4 and V is TRBV29-1, with 7 bases lining up with TRBD1. This CDR3 comprises 13 residues. V shed 6 bases, J shed 7 bases, and the junction held 8 bases outside the gene matches. Germline CDR1 reads SQVTM; CDR2 reads ANQGSEA. This CDR3 is CSVAAGGFEKLFF. The CDR3 nucleotides read TGCAGCGTCGCGGCAGGGGGGTTTGAAAAACTGTTTTTT.

The V gene is TRBV30, the J gene TRBJ2-7; D call uncertain. The J call could be wrong; TRBJ2-5 is a better fit for the DNA end. CDR1 GTSNPN and CDR2 SVGIG come from the germline V gene (reference sequence). This CDR3 comprises 13 residues. DNA for the CDR3: TGTGCCTGGAGTGTACGACCTTTTGAGACCCAGTACTTC. It translates to CAWSVRPFETQYF.

Only one count was recorded for this clonotype. The chain joins TRBV2 to TRBJ2-3, with 9 bases fitting TRBD1. The V gene end was trimmed by 6 bases and the J gene end by 4 bases; junction bases not matched to a gene: 8. The CDR3 is 15 residues long. The germline V gene encodes CDR1 SNHLY and CDR2 FYNNEI. Here the CDR3 DNA reads TGTGCCAGCAGGGCCTGGGACAGGGCCGCAGATACGCAGTATTTT. Protein: CASRAWDRAADTQYF.

The chain uses TRBV20-1 and TRBJ2-1; 8 positions agree with TRBD2. J lost 9 bases, V lost 2 bases, and 9 bases had no gene match. In germline, CDR1 is DFQATT, CDR2 SNEGSKA (reference sequence). This CDR3 region has 14 residues. The chain's CDR3 is CSARSGLELAEQFF. As DNA, the CDR3 is TGCAGTGCTAGATCGGGACTAGAACTCGCTGAGCAGTTCTTC.